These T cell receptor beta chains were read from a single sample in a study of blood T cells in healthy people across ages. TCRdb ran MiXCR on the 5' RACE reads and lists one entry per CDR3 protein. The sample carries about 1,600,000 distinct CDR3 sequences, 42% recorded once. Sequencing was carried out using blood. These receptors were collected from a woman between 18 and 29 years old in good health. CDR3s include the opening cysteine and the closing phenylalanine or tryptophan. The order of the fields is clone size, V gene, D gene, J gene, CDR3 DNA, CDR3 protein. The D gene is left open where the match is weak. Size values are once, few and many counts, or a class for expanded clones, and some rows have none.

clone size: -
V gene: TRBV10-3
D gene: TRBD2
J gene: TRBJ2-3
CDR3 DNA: TGTGCCCTCCCCGGGGGCCTAGCGGGAGCCAATTTCCCAGATACGCAGTATTTT
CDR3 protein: CALPGGLAGANFPDTQYF

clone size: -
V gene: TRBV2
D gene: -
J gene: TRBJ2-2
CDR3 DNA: TGTGCCAGCAGTGTGGTTCAAATCACCGGGGAGCTGTTTTTT
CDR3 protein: CASSVVQITGELFF

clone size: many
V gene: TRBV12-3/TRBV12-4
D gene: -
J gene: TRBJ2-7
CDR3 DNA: TGTGCCAGCAGTTTCCGGGGAACCTACGAGCAGTACTTC
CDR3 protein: CASSFRGTYEQYF

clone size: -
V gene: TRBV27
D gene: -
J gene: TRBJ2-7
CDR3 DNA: TGTGCCAGCAGTCCGCTCCCACAGGGTTCTTCTTCCCCCGACCTCTACGAGCAGTACTTC
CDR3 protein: CASSPLPQGSSSPDLYEQYF

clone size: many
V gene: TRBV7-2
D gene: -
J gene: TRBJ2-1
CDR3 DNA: TGTGCCAGCAGCCTCTCCCTGTACAATGAGCAGTTCTTC
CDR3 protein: CASSLSLYNEQFF

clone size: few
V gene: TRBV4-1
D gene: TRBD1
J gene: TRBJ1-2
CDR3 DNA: TGCGCCAGCAGCCAAGATGGGACAGGGGGCCTCCCCTATGGCTACACCTTC
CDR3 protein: CASSQDGTGGLPYGYTF

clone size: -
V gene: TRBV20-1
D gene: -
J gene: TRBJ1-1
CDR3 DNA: TGCAGTGCTAGAGATTGGGCGGAGAACACTGAAGCTTTCTTT
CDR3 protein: CSARDWAENTEAFF

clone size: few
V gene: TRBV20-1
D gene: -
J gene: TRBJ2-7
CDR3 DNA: TGCAGTGCCACCCCGGCAGAAAGCGAGCAGTACTTC
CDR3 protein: CSATPAESEQYF

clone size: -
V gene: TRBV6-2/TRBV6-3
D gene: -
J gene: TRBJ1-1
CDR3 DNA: TGTGCCAGCAGCCTAGGCTCAGGGGCTTTCTTT
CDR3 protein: CASSLGSGAFF

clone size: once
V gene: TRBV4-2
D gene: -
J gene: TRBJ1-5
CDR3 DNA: TGTGCCAGCAGCCAAGGGCCAGGGAGCGGGAATCAGCCCCAGCATTTT
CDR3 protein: CASSQGPGSGNQPQHF

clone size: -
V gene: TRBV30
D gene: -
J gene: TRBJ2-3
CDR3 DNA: TGTGCCTGGAGCGCCCGGAGACGCACAGATACGCAGTATTTT
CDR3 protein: CAWSARRRTDTQYF

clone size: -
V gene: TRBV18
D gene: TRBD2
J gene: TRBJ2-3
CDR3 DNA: TGTGCCAGCTCACCAGCAGGACTAGCGGGGGGCACAGATACGCAGTATTTT
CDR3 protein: CASSPAGLAGGTDTQYF

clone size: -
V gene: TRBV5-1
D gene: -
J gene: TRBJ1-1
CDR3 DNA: TGCGCCAGCAGCTTTGGGGATTGGGCTAACACTGAAGCTTTCTTT
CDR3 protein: CASSFGDWANTEAFF